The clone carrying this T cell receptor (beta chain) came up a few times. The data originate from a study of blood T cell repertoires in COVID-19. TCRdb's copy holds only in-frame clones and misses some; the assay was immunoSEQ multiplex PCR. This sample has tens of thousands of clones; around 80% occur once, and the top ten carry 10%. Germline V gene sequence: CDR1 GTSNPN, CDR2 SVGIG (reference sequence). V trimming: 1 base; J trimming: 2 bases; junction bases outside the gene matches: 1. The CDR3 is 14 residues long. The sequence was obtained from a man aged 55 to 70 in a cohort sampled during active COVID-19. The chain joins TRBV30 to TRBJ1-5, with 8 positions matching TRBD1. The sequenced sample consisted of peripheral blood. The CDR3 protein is CAWSATGGNQPQHF. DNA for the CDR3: TGTGCCTGGAGTGCGACAGGGGGCAATCAGCCCCAGCATTTT. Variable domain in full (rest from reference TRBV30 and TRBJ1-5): SQTIHQWPATLVQPVGSPLSLECTVEGTSNPNLYWYRQAAGRGLQLLFYSVGIGQISSEVPQNLSASRPQDRQFILSSKKLLLSDSGFYLCAWSATGGNQPQHFGDGTRLSIL.